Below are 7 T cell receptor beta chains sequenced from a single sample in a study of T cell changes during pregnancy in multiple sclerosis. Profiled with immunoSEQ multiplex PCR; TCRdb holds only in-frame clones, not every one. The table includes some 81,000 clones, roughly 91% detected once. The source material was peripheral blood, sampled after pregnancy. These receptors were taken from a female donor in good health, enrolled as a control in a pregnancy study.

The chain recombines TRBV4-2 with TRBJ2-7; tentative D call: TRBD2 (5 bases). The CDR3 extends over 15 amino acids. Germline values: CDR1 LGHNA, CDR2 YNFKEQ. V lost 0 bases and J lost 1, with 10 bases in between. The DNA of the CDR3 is TGTGCCAGCAGCCAAGATAAGAGGAGGTCCTACGAGCAGTACTTC. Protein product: CASSQDKRRSYEQYF.

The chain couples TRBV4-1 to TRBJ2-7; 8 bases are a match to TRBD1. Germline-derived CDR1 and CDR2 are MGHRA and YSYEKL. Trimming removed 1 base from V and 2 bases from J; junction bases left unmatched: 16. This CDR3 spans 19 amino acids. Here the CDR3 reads CASSQVKGLPGQEAYEQYF. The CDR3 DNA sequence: TGCGCCAGCAGCCAAGTAAAGGGCCTACCGGGACAGGAAGCCTACGAGCAGTACTTC.

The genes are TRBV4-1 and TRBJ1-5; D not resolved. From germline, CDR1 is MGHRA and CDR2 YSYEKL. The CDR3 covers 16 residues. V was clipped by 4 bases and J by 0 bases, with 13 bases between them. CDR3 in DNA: TGCGCCAGCAGCCCCCAGGCGTCCTATAGCAATCAGCCCCAGCATTTT. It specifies CASSPQASYSNQPQHF.

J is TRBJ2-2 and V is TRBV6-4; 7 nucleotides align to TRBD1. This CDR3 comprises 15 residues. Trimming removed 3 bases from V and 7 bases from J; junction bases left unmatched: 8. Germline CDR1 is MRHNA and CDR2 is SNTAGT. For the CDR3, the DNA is TGTGCCAGCAGTGAGACAGGGTCTTATGGCGGGGAGCTGTTTTTT. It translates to CASSETGSYGGELFF.

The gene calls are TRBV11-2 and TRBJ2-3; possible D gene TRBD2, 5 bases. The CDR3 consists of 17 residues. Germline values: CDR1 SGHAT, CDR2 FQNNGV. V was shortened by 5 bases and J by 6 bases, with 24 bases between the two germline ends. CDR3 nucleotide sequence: TGTGCCAGCAGCCAACCCGCCGGCAGCGGCACATTTGATACGCAGTATTTT. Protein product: CASSQPAGSGTFDTQYF. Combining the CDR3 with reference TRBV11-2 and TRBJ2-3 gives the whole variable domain EAGVAQSPRYKIIEKRQSVAFWCNPISGHATLYWYQQILGQGPKLLIQFQNNGVVDDSQLPKDRFSAERLKGVDSTLKIQPAKLEDSAVYLCASSQPAGSGTFDTQYFGPGTRLTVL.

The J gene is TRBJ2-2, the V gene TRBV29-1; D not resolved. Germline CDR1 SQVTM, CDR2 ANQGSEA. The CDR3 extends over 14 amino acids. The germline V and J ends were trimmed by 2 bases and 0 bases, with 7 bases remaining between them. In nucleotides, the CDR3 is TGCAGCGTTGAACTGACTGCGAACACCGGGGAGCTGTTTTTT. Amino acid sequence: CSVELTANTGELFF.

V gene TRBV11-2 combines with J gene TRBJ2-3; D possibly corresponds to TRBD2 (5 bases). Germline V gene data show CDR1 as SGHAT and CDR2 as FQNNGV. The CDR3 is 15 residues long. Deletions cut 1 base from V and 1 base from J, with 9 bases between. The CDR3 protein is CASSLVLSGTDTQYF. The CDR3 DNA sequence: TGTGCCAGCAGCTTAGTTCTTAGCGGCACAGATACGCAGTATTTT.